This record concerns one T cell receptor beta chain sequence. Its specificity is unknown. The entry originates in a study of long-term antiretroviral therapy in people with HIV. Trimming cost V 1 base and J 10 bases, with 13 bases left between them. The length of the CDR3 is 13 residues. Germline CDR1 is SNHLY and CDR2 is FYNNEI. Whole-study findings and limits: Dominant in the repertoire at all time points were clones expanded before ART.

Investigators performed immunoSEQ version v3.0 at survey level. The data were produced by immunoSEQ multiplex PCR, yet TCRdb's version contains in-frame clones alone and is incomplete. The sample carries 20,000 to 25,000 clones, about nine tenths recorded once. The receptor comes from a woman under 40 with HIV. J is TRBJ1-2 and V is TRBV2; D unresolved. Material: unsorted PBMCs, obtained 1.8 years before starting antiretroviral therapy. CDR3 in amino acids: CASSEGGGDDYTF. For the CDR3, the DNA is TGTGCCAGCAGTGAAGGAGGTGGGGATGACTACACCTTC.